This T cell receptor beta chain was obtained from a study of shared clonotypes between healthy human individuals. Study-wide findings and caveats: The study found lower generation probabilities in non-shared clonotypes than in those shared by all four donors. Some naive CD4 clonotypes, roughly 4.8%, turned up in common across a handful of donors.

A remark on this clone: Its antigen is as yet unknown. The sample contains more than one DNA sequence encoding this CDR3.

Replicate PCRs run on sorted subsets employed about 220 ng DNA, approximately 30,000 T cell genomes. TCRdb's copy holds only in-frame clones and misses some; the assay was immunoSEQ multiplex PCR. The sample records around 2.1 million clones, approximately 94% being singletons. The CDR3 has 13 amino acids. Germline-derived CDR1 and CDR2 are MNHEY and SMNVEV (reference sequence). V was pared by 5 bases and J by 6 bases, with 10 bases between. Naive CD8 cells were CD45RO-negative, positively selected for CCR7, excluding terminally differentiated effector memory CD45RA+ cells. The sequence came from a man aged 18 to 29 in good health. Some clones in this sample may be carry-over from other donors' samples. This chain joins TRBV27 and TRBJ2-2; D not certain. Sequencing was carried out using naive CD8+ T cells from PBMCs. Written as DNA, the CDR3 is TGTGCCAGCAGTCTACTCGGACCCGGGGAGCTGTTTTTT. It is translated as CASSLLGPGELFF.